The sequence of this TCR beta chain was determined in a study of cytomegalovirus exposure and HLA in healthy donors. The ends were cut back, 3 bases at V and 0 bases at J, with 7 bases in the middle. This CDR3 has 14 residues. CDR1 SGHRS and CDR2 YFSETQ come from the germline V gene. Some clones are missing from TCRdb's copy, which holds only in-frame ones; the method was immunoSEQ multiplex PCR. Counted here are about 130,000 clones, roughly 89% occurring once; the ten biggest clones make up approximately 1%. The clonotype comes from a young woman in good health and CMV-seronegative. The sequencing sample was made of PBMCs. The V call is TRBV5-1, the J call TRBJ1-3; D may be TRBD1 (6 bases). Written as DNA, the CDR3 is TGCGCCAGCAGCTGGGACAACTCTGGAAACACCATATATTTT. It codes for CASSWDNSGNTIYF.